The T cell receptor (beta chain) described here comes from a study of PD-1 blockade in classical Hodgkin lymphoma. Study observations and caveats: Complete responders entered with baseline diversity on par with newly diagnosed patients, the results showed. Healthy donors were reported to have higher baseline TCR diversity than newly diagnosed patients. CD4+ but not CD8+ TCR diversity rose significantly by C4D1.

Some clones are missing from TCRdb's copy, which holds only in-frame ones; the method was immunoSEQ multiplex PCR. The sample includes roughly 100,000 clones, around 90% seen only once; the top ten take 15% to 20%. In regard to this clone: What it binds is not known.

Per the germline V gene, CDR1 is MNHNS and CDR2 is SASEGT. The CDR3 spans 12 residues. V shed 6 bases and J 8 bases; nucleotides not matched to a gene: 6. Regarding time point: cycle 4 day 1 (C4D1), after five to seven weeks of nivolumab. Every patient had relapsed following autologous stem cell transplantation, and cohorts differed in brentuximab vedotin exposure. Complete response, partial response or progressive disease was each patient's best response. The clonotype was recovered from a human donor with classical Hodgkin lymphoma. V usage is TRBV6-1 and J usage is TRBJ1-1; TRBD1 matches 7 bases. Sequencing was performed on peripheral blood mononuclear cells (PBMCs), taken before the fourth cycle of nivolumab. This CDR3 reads CASSGQVPEAFF. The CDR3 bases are TGTGCCAGCAGCGGACAGGTCCCAGAAGCTTTCTTT.